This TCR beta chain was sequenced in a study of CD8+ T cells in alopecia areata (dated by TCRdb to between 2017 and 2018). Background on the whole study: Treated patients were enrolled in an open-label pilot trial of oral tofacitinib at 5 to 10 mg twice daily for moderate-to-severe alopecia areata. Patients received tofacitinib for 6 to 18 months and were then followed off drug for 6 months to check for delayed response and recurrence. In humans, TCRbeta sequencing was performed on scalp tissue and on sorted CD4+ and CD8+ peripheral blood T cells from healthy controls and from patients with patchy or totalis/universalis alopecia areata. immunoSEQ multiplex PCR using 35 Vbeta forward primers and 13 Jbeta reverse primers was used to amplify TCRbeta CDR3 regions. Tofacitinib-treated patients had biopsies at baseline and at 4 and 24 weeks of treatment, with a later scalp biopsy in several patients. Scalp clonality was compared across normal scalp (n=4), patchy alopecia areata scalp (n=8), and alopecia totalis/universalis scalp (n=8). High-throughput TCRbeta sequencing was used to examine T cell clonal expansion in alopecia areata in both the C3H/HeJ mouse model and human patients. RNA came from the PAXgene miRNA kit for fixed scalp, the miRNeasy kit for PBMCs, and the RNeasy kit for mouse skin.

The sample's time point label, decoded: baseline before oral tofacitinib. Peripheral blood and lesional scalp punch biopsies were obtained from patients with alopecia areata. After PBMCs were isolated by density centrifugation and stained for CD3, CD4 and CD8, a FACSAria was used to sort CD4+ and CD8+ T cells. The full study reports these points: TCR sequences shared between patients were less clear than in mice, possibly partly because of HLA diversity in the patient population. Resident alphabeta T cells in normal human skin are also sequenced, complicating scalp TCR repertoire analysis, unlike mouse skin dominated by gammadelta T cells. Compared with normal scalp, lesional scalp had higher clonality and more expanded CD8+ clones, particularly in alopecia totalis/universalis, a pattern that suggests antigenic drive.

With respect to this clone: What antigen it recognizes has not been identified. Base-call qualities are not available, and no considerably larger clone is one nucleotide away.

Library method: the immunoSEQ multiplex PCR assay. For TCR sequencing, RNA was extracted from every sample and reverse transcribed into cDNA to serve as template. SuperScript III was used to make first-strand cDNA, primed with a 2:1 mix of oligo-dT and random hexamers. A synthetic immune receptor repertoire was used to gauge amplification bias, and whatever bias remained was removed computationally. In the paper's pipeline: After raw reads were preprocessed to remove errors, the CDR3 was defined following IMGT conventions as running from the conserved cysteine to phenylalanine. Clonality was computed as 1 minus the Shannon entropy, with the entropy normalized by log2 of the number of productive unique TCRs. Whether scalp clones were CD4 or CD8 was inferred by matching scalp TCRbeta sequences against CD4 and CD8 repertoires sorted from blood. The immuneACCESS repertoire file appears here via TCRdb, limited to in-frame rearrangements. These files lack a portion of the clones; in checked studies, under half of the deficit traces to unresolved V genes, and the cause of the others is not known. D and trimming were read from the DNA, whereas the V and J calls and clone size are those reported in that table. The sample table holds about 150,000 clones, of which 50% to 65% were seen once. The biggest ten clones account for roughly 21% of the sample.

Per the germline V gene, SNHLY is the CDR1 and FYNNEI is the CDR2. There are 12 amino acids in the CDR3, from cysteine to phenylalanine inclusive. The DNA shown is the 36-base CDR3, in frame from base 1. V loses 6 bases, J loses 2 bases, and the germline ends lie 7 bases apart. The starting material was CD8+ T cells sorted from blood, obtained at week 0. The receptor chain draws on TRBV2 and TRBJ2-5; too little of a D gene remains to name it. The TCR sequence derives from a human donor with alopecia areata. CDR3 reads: CASRDGQETQYF. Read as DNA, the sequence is TGTGCCAGCAGGGACGGACAAGAGACCCAGTACTTC.